This T cell receptor (beta chain) was sequenced for a study of cytomegalovirus exposure and HLA in healthy donors. CDR3 length equals 14 residues. Per germline, CDR1 SGDLS and CDR2 YYNGEE. The V end lost 1 base, the J end lost 4 bases, and 9 bases lay between the germline ends. The PCR had 60 Vbeta and 13 Jbeta primers. Repertoires were generated with immunoSEQ multiplex PCR, while TCRdb's copy carries only in-frame clones and drops some. The sample records approximately 150,000 clones, about 82% being singletons. The receptor was derived from a woman younger than 45 in good health and CMV-seropositive. Sequencing was performed on PBMCs. V gene TRBV9 combines with J gene TRBJ2-1; D perhaps matches TRBD1 (5 bases). The CDR3 reads CASSVQDSYNEQFF. The CDR3 bases are TGTGCCAGCAGCGTACAAGACAGTTACAATGAGCAGTTCTTC. Looking up the rest from reference TRBV9 and TRBJ2-1 gives the full variable domain: DSGVTQTPKHLITATGQRVTLRCSPRSGDLSVYWYQQSLDQGLQFLIQYYNGEERAKGNILERFSAQQFPDLHSELNLSSLELGDSALYFCASSVQDSYNEQFFGPGTRLTVL.